The clone carrying this TCR beta chain was seen only a few times. The antigen remains unidentified. This sample is drawn from a study of glioma-infiltrating T cells. The study, taken as a whole, reports: Tissue and blood shared very few CDR3 sequences. Non-neoplastic patients had below-expected tissue-blood divergence, while all gliomas exceeded expectation.

Trimming shortened V by 5 bases and J by 6 bases, and 19 bases separated the two germline ends. The CDR3 consists of 15 residues. CDR1 is MNHNS, CDR2 SASEGT, per germline. Amplification of TCR alpha and beta CDR3 regions from RNA used iRepertoire nested multiplex PCR. For one-step reverse transcription and amplification, about 90-400 ng of tissue mRNA or PBMC total RNA was used. Using its own MiXCR run on the multiplex PCR reads, TCRdb lists one record per CDR3 protein. The data contain over 130,000 distinct CDR3 sequences, approximately 39% of them singletons. The V call is TRBV6-1, the J call TRBJ1-1, with TRBD1 as a possible D gene (5 bases). The clonotype originates from a human donor with low-grade glioma or glioblastoma, undergoing nonglioma brain surgery, or in good health (not recorded which). What was sequenced was glioma tissue, nonneoplastic brain tissue, or PBMCs (not recorded which). In DNA, the CDR3 is TGTGCCAGCAGTAGCCTCGGAGAGGGGAGGGCTGAAGCTTTCTTT. This encodes CASSSLGEGRAEAFF.